This T cell receptor beta chain came from a study of cytomegalovirus exposure and HLA in healthy donors. Regarding the study as a whole: Rare TCR sequences predominated, though certain public TCRs were found in many donors. TCR beta sequences reportedly predicted most subjects' HLA-A and HLA-B alleles accurately.

PCR was performed using 60 Vbeta and 13 Jbeta primers. Clones were sequenced by immunoSEQ multiplex PCR, and TCRdb holds only the in-frame ones, with some missing. The listing records 100,000 to 150,000 clones. The V and J ends lost 1 base and 3 bases, in that order; junction bases with no gene match: 5. CDR3 length equals 15 residues. The germline V gene has CDR1 SGHVS and CDR2 FQNEAQ. Concerning this clone: Its antigen is not known.

The chain recombines TRBV7-8 with TRBJ2-7; 8 nucleotides match TRBD2. Sequences were obtained from PBMCs. The source of this sequence is a woman aged 40 to 50 in good health and CMV-seronegative. The CDR3 DNA is TGTGCCAGCAGCTTAGGGGCTAGCGGGTACTACGAGCAGTACGTC. Translating it yields CASSLGASGYYEQYV.